The T cell receptor (beta chain) described here comes from a study of CD8+CD57+ T cells in acquired aplastic anemia. Across the whole study: Average DNA yield from sorted CD4+ and CD8+ cells was approximately 3 ug. Healthy donors averaged approximately 9.8 million reads for CD4+ cells. Study-wide results and caveats: Between patients and controls, approximately 29 CD8+ CDR3 sequences were found in common.

Genomic DNA templated the TCR beta VDJ and CDR3 profiling. TCRdb re-analysed the reads in MiXCR, keeping a single row per CDR3 protein. The sample lists hundreds of thousands of distinct CDR3 sequences, 55% to 75% occurring once. CDR3 size: 13 residues. Trimming cost V 10 bases and J 4 bases, with 15 bases left between them. From germline, CDR1 is MNHEY and CDR2 SVGEGT. This clonotype was seen repeatedly, ten times or more. Antigen specificity is unknown. Sequenced input: sorted CD4+, CD8+, or CD8+CD57+ T cells (not recorded which) from PBMCs. The clonotype was recovered from a human donor in good health, serving as a control. The chain has TRBV6-2 or TRBV6-3 and TRBJ2-3, with D uncertain. The CDR3 sequence is CATRRAGPDTQYF. CDR3 coding DNA: TGTGCCACCCGAAGGGCCGGTCCAGATACGCAGTATTTT.